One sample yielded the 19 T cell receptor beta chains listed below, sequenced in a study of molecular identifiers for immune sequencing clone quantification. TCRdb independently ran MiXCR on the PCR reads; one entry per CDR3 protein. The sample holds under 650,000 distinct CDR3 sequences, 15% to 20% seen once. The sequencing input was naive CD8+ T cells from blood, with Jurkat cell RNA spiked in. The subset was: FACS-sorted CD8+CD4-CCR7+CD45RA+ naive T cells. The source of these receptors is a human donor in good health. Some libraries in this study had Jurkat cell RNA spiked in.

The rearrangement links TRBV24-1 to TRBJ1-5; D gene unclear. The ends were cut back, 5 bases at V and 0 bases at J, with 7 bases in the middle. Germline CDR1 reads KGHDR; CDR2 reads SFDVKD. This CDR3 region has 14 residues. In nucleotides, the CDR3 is TGTGCCACCAGTGGTCAAAATAGCAATCAGCCCCAGCATTTT. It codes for CATSGQNSNQPQHF.

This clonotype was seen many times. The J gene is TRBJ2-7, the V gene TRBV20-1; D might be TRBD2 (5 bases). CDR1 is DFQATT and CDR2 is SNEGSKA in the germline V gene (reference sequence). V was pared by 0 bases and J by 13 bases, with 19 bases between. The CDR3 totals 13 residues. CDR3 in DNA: TGCAGTGCTAGAGAAGCGGACGACACCCGGGGATACTTC. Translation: CSAREADDTRGYF.

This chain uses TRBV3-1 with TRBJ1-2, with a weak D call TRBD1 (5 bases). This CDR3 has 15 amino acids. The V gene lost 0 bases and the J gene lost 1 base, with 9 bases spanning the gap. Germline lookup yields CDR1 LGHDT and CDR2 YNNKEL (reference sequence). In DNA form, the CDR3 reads TGTGCCAGCAGCCAAGACGGGGCATATAACTATGGCTACACCTTC. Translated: CASSQDGAYNYGYTF.

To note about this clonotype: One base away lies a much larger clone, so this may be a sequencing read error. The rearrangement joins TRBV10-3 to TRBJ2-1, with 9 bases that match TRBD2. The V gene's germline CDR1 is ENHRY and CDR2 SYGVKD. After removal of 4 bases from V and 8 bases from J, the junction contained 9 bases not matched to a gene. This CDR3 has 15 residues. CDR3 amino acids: CAISGSGTSRDEQFF. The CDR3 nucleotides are TGTGCCATCAGTGGGTCGGGGACTAGCAGGGATGAGCAGTTCTTC.

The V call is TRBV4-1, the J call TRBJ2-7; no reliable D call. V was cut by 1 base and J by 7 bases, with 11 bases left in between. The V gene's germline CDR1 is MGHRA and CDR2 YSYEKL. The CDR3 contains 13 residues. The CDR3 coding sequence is TGCGCCAGCAGCCAAGTCTTGGCGCGGGAGCAGTACTTC. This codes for CASSQVLAREQYF.

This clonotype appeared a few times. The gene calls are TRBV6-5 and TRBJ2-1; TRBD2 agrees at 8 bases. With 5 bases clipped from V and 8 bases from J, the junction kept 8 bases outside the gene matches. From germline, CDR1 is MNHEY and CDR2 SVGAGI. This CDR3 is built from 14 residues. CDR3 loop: CASSGSGESDEQFF. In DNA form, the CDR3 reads TGTGCCAGCAGTGGTAGCGGGGAAAGCGATGAGCAGTTCTTC.

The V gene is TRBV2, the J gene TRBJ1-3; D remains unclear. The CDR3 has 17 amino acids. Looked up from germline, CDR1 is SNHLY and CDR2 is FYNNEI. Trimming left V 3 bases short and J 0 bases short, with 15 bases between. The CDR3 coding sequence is TGTGCCAGCAGTGAGGGTGAGACCGCGTACTCTGGAAACACCATATATTTT. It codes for CASSEGETAYSGNTIYF.

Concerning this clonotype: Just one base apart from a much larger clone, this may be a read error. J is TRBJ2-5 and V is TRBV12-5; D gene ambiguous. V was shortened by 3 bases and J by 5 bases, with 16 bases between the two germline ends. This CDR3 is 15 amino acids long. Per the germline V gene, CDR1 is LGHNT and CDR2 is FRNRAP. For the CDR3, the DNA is TGTGCTAGTGGTTTTCCCCGCGAACGAGAGGAGACCCAGTACTTC. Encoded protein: CASGFPREREETQYF.

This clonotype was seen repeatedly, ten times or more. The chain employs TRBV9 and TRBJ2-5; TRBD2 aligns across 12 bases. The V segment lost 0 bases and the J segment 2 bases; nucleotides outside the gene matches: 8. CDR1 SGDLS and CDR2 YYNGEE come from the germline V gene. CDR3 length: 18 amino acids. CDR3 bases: TGTGCCAGCAGCGTAGACGAACAACTAGCGGGAGGACAAGAGACCCAGTACTTC. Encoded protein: CASSVDEQLAGGQETQYF.

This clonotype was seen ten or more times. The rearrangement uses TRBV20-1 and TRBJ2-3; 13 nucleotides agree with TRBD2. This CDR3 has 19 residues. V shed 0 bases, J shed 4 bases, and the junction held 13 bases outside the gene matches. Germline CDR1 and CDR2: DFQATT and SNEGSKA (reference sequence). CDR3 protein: CSARDSLAGGPDPSDTQYF. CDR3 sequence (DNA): TGCAGTGCTAGAGATTCACTAGCGGGAGGGCCTGATCCCTCAGATACGCAGTATTTT.

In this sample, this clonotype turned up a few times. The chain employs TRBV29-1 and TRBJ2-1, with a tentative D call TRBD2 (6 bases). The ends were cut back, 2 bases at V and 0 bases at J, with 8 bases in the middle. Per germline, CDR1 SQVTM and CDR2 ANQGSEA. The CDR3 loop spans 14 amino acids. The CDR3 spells CSVESTSSYNEQFF. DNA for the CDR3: TGCAGCGTTGAATCGACTAGCTCCTACAATGAGCAGTTCTTC.

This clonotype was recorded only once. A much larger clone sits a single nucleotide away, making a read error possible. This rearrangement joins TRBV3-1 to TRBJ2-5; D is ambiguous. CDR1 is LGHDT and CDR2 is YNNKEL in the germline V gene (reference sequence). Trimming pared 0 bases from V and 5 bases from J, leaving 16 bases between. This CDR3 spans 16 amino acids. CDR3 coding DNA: TGTGCCAGCAGCCAAGATGTTGCGGCCCAACTTGAGACCCAGTACTTC. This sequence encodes CASSQDVAAQLETQYF.

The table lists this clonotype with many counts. In DNA form, the CDR3 reads TGTGCCAGCAGCTTTTCGGGAGAAGCCTATGAGCAGTTCTTC. Its protein product is CASSFSGEAYEQFF. The chain links TRBV7-9 to TRBJ2-1; possibly TRBD2 for D (6 bases). The CDR3 extends over 14 amino acids. Trimming took off 3 bases at V and 8 bases at J, with 14 bases between the two ends. CDR1 is SEHNR and CDR2 is FQNEAQ in the germline V gene (reference sequence).

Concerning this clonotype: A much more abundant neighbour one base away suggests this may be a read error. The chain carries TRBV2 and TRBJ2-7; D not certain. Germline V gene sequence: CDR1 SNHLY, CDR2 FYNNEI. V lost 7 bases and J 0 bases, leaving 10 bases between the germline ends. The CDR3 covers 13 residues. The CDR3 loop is CASKTPNSYEQYF. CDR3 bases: TGTGCCAGCAAAACTCCCAACTCCTACGAGCAGTACTTC.

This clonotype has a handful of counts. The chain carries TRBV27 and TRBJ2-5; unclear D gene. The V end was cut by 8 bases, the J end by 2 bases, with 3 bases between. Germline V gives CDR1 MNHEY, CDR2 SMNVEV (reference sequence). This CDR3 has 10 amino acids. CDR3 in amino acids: CASVQETQYF. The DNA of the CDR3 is TGTGCCAGCGTACAAGAGACCCAGTACTTC.

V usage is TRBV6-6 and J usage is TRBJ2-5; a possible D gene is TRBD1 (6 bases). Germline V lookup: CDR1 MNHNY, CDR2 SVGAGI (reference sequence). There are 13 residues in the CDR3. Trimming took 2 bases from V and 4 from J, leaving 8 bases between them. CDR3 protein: CASSYGDIETQYF. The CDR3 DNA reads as TGTGCCAGCAGTTACGGGGACATAGAGACCCAGTACTTC.

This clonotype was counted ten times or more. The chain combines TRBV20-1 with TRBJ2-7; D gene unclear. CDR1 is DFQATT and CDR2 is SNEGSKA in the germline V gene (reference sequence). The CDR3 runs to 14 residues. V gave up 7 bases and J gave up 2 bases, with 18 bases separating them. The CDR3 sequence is CSGSSSDGPYEQYF. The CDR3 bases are TGCAGTGGCAGTAGTTCGGACGGACCCTACGAGCAGTACTTC.

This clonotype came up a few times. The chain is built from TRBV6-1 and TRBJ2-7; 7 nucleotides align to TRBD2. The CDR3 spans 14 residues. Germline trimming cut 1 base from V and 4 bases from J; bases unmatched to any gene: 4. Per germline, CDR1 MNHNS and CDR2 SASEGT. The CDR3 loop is CASSEVGGGYEQYF. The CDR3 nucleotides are TGTGCCAGCAGTGAAGTGGGGGGGGGATACGAGCAGTACTTC.

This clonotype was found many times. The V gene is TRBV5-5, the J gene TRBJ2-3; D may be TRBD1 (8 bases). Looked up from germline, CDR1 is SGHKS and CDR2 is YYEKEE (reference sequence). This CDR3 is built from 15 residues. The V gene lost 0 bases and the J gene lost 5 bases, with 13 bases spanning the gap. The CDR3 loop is CASSLEDREGDTQYF. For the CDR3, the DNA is TGTGCCAGCAGCTTGGAGGACAGGGAGGGAGATACGCAGTATTTT.